Reported below is one T cell receptor beta chain. CDR3 size: 15 residues. The ends were cut back, 5 bases at V and 4 bases at J, with 14 bases in the middle. CDR1 is SGHAT, CDR2 FQNNGV, per germline. The data derive from a study of blood T cell repertoires in COVID-19. At the level of the study: From the United States, Italy and Spain came samples of acute and convalescent COVID-19. PBMCs, B-cell-depleted T cells, or T cells were the source of the cDNA or gDNA that made up the material.

Methods used by the authors: Reference gene primer amplification gave estimated nucleated cell counts. Libraries were prepared by immunoSEQ multiplex PCR; TCRdb keeps only in-frame clonotypes and omits some of them. V, J and clone size reflect that table, while D and trimming were determined from the DNA. The table has tens of thousands of clones, around nine tenths seen once. The sample consisted of peripheral blood. The gene calls are TRBV11-2 and TRBJ2-2; D may be TRBD1 (5 bases). The receptor was derived from a human donor in a cohort sampled during active COVID-19. The CDR3, as DNA: TGTGCCAGCAGCCTCAGTTTGGGGCGCACCGGGGAGCTGTTTTTT. It specifies CASSLSLGRTGELFF.